One TCR beta chain is described in this entry. Its antigen is currently unknown. The same CDR3 is also encoded by other DNA sequences in this sample. The data derive from a study of T cell responses to AZD1222 COVID-19 vaccine. The method was immunoSEQ multiplex PCR; TCRdb's version includes in-frame clones alone and lacks a portion of them. The table records 130,000 or so clones, 90% of them present only once. General study points: Clonal diversity may have been underestimated, and the donors were mostly white British, with more females than males. Baseline serology detected seropositivity in only six AZD1222 recipients. Researchers took repertoire samples only after the peak T cell response had come.

Germline V gives CDR1 SGHTA, CDR2 FQGTGA. The trim removed 3 bases at V and 0 bases at J, leaving 1 base unmatched. The CDR3 sequence is 15 residues long. This TCR was recovered from an adult in good health. This rearrangement joins TRBV7-3 to TRBJ2-3, with 9 bases fitting TRBD2. Specimen: peripheral blood, collected on day 0 of AZD1222 vaccination. CDR3 DNA: TGTGCCAGCAGCTTGGCGGGGGGGAGCACAGATACGCAGTATTTT. This sequence encodes CASSLAGGSTDTQYF.